A selection of T cell receptor beta chains follows, all from one sample in a study of T cells expressing NK-cell markers. TCRdb re-called the 5' RACE reads and shows each CDR3 protein once, DNA omitted. This repertoire includes about 300,000 distinct CDR3 sequences. Sequenced material: blood T cells: a sorted CD56 or NKG2C T cell subset, CD4+ or CD8+ T cells, or bulk PBMC T cells (not recorded which). The receptors come from a woman aged 18 to 75 in good health. Both conserved end residues are part of each CDR3.

J gene | V gene | CDR3 protein
TRBJ2-5 | TRBV27 | CASSLESGSGETQYF
TRBJ2-1 | TRBV4-3 | CASSQGTGEVGKQFF
TRBJ2-3 | TRBV20-1 | CSAPIKEGDTQYF
TRBJ2-1 | TRBV29-1 | CSATPGLAREQFF
TRBJ2-2 | TRBV20-1 | CSASPPTGTAGELFF
TRBJ2-5 | TRBV20-1 | CSAPTARTQYF
TRBJ2-5 | TRBV4-1 | CASRDRGNQETQYF
TRBJ2-2 | TRBV5-1 | CASSLESTANTGELFF
TRBJ2-1 | TRBV10-2 | CASTRQSSYNEQFF
TRBJ1-2 | TRBV7-9 | CASSLGGGANYGYTF
TRBJ1-5 | TRBV11-2 | CASSLDRGGQPQHF